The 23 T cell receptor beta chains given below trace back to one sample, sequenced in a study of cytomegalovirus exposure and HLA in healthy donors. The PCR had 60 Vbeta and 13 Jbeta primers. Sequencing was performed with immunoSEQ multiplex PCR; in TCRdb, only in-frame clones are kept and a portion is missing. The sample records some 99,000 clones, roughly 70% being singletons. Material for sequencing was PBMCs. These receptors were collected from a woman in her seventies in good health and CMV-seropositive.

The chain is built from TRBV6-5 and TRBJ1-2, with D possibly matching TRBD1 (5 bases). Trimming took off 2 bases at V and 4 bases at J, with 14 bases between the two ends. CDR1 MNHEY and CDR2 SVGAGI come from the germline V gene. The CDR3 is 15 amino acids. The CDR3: CASSYRQGSGYGYTF. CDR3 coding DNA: TGTGCCAGCAGTTACCGCCAGGGTAGCGGCTATGGCTACACCTTC.

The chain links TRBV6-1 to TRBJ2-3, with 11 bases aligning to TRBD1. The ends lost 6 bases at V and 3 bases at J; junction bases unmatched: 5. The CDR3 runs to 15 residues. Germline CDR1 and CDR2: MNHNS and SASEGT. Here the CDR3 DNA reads TGTGCCAGCAGCGGACAGGGGGCGGTAACAGATACGCAGTATTTT. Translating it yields CASSGQGAVTDTQYF.

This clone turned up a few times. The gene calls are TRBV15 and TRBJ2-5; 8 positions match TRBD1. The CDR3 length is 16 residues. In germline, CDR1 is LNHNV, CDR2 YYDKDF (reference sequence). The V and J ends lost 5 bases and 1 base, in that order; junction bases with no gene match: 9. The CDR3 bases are TGTGCCACCAGCCAGCGACAGGGGCATCCCCAAGAGACCCAGTACTTC. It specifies CATSQRQGHPQETQYF.

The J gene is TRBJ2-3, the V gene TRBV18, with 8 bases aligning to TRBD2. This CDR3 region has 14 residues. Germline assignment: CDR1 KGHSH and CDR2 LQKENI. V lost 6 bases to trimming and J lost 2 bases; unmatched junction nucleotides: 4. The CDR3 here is CASSRGGNTDTQYF. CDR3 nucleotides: TGTGCCAGCTCCCGCGGGGGGAACACAGATACGCAGTATTTT.

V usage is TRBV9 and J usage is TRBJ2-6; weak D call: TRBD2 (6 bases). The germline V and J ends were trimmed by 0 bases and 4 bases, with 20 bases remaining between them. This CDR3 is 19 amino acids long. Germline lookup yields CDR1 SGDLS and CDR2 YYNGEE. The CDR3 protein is CASSVGRGWGSWGANVLTF. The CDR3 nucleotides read TGTGCCAGCAGCGTAGGACGGGGGTGGGGGTCTTGGGGGGCCAACGTCCTGACTTTC.

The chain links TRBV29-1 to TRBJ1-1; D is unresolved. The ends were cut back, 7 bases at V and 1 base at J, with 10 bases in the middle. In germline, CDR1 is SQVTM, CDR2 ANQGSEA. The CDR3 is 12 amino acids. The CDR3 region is CSAGEGNTEAFF. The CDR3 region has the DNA TGCAGCGCTGGGGAGGGGAACACTGAAGCTTTCTTT.

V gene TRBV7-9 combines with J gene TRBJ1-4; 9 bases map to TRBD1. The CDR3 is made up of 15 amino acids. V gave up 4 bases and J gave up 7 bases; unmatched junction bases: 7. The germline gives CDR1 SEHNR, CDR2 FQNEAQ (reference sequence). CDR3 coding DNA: TGTGCCAGCAGCTCCGACAGGGGGGACCCTGAAAAACTGTTTTTT. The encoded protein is CASSSDRGDPEKLFF.

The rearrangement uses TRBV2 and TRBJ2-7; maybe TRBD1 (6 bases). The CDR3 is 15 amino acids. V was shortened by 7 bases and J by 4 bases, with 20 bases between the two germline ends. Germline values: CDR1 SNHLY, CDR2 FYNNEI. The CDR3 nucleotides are TGTGCCAGCAAAGAAAGGGGGACCAGGGTTTACGAGCAGTACTTC. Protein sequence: CASKERGTRVYEQYF.

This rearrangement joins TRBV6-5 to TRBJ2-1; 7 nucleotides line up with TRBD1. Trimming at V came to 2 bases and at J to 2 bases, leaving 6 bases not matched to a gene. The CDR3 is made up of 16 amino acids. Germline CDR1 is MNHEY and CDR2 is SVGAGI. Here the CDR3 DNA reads TGTGCCAGCAGTTACATGTTGGGGACAGCCTACAATGAGCAGTTCTTC. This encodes CASSYMLGTAYNEQFF.

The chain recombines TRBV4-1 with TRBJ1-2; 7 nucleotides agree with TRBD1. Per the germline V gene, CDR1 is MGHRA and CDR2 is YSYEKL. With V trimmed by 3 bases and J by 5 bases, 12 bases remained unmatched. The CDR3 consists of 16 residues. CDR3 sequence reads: CASSQPRDRGRYGYTF. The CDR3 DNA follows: TGCGCCAGCAGCCAGCCTCGGGACAGAGGGCGATATGGCTACACCTTC.

The CDR3 nucleotides read TGTGCCAGCAGCCTGACGACAGGGTCCGATGAGCAGTTCTTC. Its translation: CASSLTTGSDEQFF. The chain is built from TRBV7-9 and TRBJ2-1; 7 nucleotides line up with TRBD1. V shed 5 bases and J 8 bases; nucleotides not matched to a gene: 9. Looked up from germline, CDR1 is SEHNR and CDR2 is FQNEAQ (reference sequence). The CDR3 is 14 residues long.

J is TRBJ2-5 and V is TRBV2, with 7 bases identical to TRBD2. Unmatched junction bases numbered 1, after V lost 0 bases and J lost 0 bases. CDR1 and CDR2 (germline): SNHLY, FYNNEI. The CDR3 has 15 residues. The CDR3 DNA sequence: TGTGCCAGCAGTGAAGCCGGGACTAACCAAGAGACCCAGTACTTC. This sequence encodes CASSEAGTNQETQYF.

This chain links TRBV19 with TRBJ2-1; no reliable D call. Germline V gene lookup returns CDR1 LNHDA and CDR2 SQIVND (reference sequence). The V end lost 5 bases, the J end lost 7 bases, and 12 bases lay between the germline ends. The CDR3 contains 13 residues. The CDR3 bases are TGTGCCAGTAGTGCTACCGGGTCGAATGAGCAGTTCTTC. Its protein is CASSATGSNEQFF.

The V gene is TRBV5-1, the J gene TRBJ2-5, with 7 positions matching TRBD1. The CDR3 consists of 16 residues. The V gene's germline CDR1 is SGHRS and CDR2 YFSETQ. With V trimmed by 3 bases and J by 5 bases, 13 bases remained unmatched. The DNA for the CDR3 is TGCGCCAGCAGCTCGTCCCGGACAGGCGGTACGGAGACCCAGTACTTC. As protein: CASSSSRTGGTETQYF.

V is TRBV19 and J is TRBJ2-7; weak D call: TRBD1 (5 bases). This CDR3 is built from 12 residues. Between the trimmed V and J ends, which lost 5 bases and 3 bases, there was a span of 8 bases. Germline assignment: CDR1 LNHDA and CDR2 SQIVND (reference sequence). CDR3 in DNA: TGTGCCAGTAGTGGGCAGGGCTACGAGCAGTACTTC. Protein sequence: CASSGQGYEQYF.

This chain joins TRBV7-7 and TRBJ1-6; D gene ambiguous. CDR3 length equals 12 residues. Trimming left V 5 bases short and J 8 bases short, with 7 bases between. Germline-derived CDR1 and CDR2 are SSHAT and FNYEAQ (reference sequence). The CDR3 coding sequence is TGTGCCAGCAGCCCACATCATTCACCCCTCCACTTT. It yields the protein CASSPHHSPLHF. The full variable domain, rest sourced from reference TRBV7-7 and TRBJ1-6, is GAGVSQSPRYKVTKRGQDVTLRCDPISSHATLYWYQQALGQGPEFLTYFNYEAQPDKSGLPSDRFSAERPEGSISTLTIQRTEQRDSAMYRCASSPHHSPLHFGNGTRLTVT.

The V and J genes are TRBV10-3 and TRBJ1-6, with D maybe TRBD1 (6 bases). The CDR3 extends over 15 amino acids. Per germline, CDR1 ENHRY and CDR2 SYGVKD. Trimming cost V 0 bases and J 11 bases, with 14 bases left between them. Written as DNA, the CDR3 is TGTGCCATCAGTGAGTCGAAAGGGGGATCGGCACCCCTCCACTTT. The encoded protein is CAISESKGGSAPLHF.

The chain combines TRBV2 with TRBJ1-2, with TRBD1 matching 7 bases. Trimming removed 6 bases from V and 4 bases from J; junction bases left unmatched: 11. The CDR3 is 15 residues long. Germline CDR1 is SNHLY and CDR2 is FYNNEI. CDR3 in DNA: TGTGCCAGCAGGACCCGACAGGGTCTGGGCTATGGCTACACCTTC. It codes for CASRTRQGLGYGYTF. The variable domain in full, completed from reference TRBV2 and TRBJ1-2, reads EPEVTQTPSHQVTQMGQEVILRCVPISNHLYFYWYRQILGQKVEFLVSFYNNEISEKSEIFDDQFSVERPDGSNFTLKIRSTKLEDSAMYFCASRTRQGLGYGYTFGSGTRLTVV.

The CDR3 coding sequence is TGTGCCAGCAGCCAATCGATATGGGGCGACAGCAATCAGCCCCAGCATTTT. This gives the protein CASSQSIWGDSNQPQHF. The rearrangement uses TRBV16 and TRBJ1-5, with D perhaps matching TRBD1 (5 bases). The CDR3 length is 17 residues. The V end was cut by 0 bases, the J end by 1 base, with 13 bases between. CDR1 KGHSY and CDR2 FQNENV come from the germline V gene.

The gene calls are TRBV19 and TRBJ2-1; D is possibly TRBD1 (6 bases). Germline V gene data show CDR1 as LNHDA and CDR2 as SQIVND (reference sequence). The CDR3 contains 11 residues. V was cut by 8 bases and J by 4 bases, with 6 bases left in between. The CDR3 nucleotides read TGTGCCAGTCAGGGGTACAATGAGCAGTTCTTC. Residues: CASQGYNEQFF. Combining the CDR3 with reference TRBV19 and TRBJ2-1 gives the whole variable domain DGGITQSPKYLFRKEGQNVTLSCEQNLNHDAMYWYRQDPGQGLRLIYYSQIVNDFQKGDIAEGYSVSREKKESFPLTVTSAQKNPTAFYLCASQGYNEQFFGPGTRLTVL.

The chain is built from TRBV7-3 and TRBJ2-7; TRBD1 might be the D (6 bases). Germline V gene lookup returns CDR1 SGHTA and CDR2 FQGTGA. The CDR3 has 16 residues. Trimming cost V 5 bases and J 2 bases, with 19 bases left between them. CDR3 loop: CASSRNPGTIAYEQYF. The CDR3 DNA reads TGTGCCAGCAGCAGAAATCCCGGGACAATAGCCTACGAGCAGTACTTC.

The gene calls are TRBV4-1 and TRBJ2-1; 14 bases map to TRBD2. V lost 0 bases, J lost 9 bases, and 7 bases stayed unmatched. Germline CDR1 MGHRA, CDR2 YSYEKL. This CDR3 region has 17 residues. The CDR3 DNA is TGCGCCAGCAGCCAAGATTGGGAGACTAGCGGGGGGGTTGAGCAGTTCTTC. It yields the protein CASSQDWETSGGVEQFF.

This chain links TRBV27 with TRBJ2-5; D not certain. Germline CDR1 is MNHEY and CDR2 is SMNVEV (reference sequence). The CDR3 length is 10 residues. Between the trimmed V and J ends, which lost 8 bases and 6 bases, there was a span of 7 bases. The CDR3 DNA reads TGTGCCAGCGGGCCGAAGACCCAGTACTTC. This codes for CASGPKTQYF.